This T cell receptor (beta chain) was found in a study of CD8+CD57+ T cells in acquired aplastic anemia. Study-wide background: The average for DNA from sorted CD4+ and CD8+ cells was 3 to 3.5 ug.

Patients who underwent sequencing had shown CD8+CD57+ cell expansion by flow cytometry. This clonotype was counted many times. It was genomic DNA that served as the template for profiling TCR beta VDJ and CDR3. From the reads, TCRdb called clonotypes with MiXCR, one entry per CDR3 protein. This repertoire shows 100,000 to 150,000 distinct CDR3 sequences, about 40% found once; its top ten account for under 3%. Germline lookup yields CDR1 LGHNA and CDR2 YSLEER. The germline V and J ends were trimmed by 4 bases and 0 bases, with 6 bases remaining between them. This CDR3 is 14 amino acids long. The chain is built from TRBV4-3 and TRBJ1-4; D perhaps matches TRBD1 (6 bases). The clonotype was recovered from a human donor with aplastic anemia. The sequencing input was sorted CD4+, CD8+, or CD8+CD57+ T cells (not recorded which) from PBMCs. This chain's CDR3 is CASSPGATNEKLFF. CDR3 bases: TGCGCCAGCAGCCCAGGGGCAACTAATGAAAAACTGTTTTTT.